A selection of T cell receptor beta chains follows, all from one sample in a study of regulatory T cells in long-lasting Graves disease. TCRdb passed the multiplex PCR reads through MiXCR, listing each CDR3 protein once. Of roughly 450,000 distinct CDR3 sequences listed, under 25% are singletons. This specimen consisted of peripheral blood mononuclear cells (PBMCs), obtained when the disease was refractory, from a patient treated with antithyroid drugs. These receptors were collected from a female donor with Graves disease. CDR3s include the opening cysteine and the closing phenylalanine or tryptophan. The D gene is left open where the match is weak. Clone sizes are given selectively: once, few, many, or a class where the clone is expanded.

d_call | clone_size | j_call | v_call | cdr3_aa | cdr3_nt
NA | NA | TRBJ1-2 | TRBV18 | CASSPPLGGYGYTF | TGTGCCAGCTCGCCCCCCCTAGGTGGGTATGGCTACACCTTC
TRBD2 | NA | TRBJ2-1 | TRBV2 | CASSVGRDEQFF | TGTGCCAGCAGCGTAGGGAGGGATGAGCAGTTCTTC
TRBD1 | many | TRBJ2-5 | TRBV12-3/TRBV12-4 | CASTQPDRDGETQYF | TGTGCCAGCACCCAACCGGACAGGGATGGTGAGACCCAGTACTTC
NA | NA | TRBJ1-2 | TRBV9 | CASSGTGPSYGYTF | TGTGCCAGCAGCGGAACAGGGCCCTCCTATGGCTACACCTTC
NA | NA | TRBJ1-2 | TRBV19 | CASSGGTPTTYGYTF | TGTGCCAGTAGTGGGGGGACCCCTACGACCTATGGCTACACCTTC
NA | few | TRBJ2-2 | TRBV29-1 | CSVGASGSESGELFF | TGCAGCGTTGGGGCGTCGGGAAGTGAGTCCGGGGAGCTGTTTTTT
NA | many | TRBJ2-5 | TRBV7-2 | CASSRSLGGETQYF | TGTGCCAGCAGCCGATCGTTGGGCGGGGAGACCCAGTACTTC
TRBD1 | many | TRBJ1-5 | TRBV28 | CASSAYRDRWVYSNQPQHF | TGTGCCAGCAGTGCATACCGGGACAGGTGGGTTTATAGCAATCAGCCCCAGCATTTT
TRBD1 | many | TRBJ1-2 | TRBV6-1 | CASSRLGQAYGYTF | TGTGCCAGCAGCAGACTGGGACAGGCCTATGGCTACACCTTC
TRBD1 | many | TRBJ1-1 | TRBV6-5 | CASSSVPGQGMNTEAFF | TGTGCCAGCAGTTCTGTCCCGGGACAGGGGATGAACACTGAAGCTTTCTTT
TRBD1 | many | TRBJ2-7 | TRBV7-9 | CASSLSPRPGQEYEQYF | TGTGCCAGCAGCTTATCTCCGCGACCGGGACAGGAGTACGAGCAGTACTTC
TRBD1 | many | TRBJ1-2 | TRBV29-1 | CSAGARGPNYGYTF | TGCAGCGCTGGGGCCAGGGGGCCTAACTATGGCTACACCTTC
TRBD2 | NA | TRBJ2-2 | TRBV28 | CASSLRLAGVYGELFF | TGTGCCAGCAGTTTAAGACTAGCGGGAGTCTATGGGGAGCTGTTTTTT
NA | many | TRBJ1-1 | TRBV2 | CASSERRSEAFF | TGTGCCAGCAGTGAACGGAGATCTGAAGCTTTCTTT
TRBD1 | NA | TRBJ2-2 | TRBV6-9 | CASSSPGTAGELFF | TGTGCCAGCAGTTCGCCCGGGACAGCCGGGGAGCTGTTTTTT